This record covers a single T cell receptor beta chain. These data belong to a study of blood T cell repertoires in COVID-19. In the study overall: COVID-19 samples, acute and convalescent, were from the United States, Italy and Spain. PBMCs, B-cell-depleted T cells, or T cells provided the cDNA or gDNA that made up the material.

In the authors' workflow: Estimation of nucleated cell counts was performed using reference gene primer amplification. Here immunoSEQ multiplex PCR was the method, and the copy in TCRdb shows in-frame clones only, minus some. That table supplies the V and J calls and clone size; D and trimming were determined from the DNA. Here the sample spans roughly 87,000 clones, around 81% being singletons. CDR3 length: 11 amino acids. V was pared by 0 bases and J by 9 bases, with 3 bases between. Germline lookup yields CDR1 LNHDA and CDR2 SQIVND (reference sequence). V gene TRBV19 combines with J gene TRBJ2-1; the D is unclear. The receptor comes from a woman between 65 and 79 years old with acute or convalescent COVID-19. Sequencing was performed on peripheral blood. The CDR3 loop reads CASSIESEQFF. The DNA of the CDR3 is TGTGCCAGTAGTATAGAGAGTGAGCAGTTCTTC. Variable domain in full (rest from reference TRBV19 and TRBJ2-1): DGGITQSPKYLFRKEGQNVTLSCEQNLNHDAMYWYRQDPGQGLRLIYYSQIVNDFQKGDIAEGYSVSREKKESFPLTVTSAQKNPTAFYLCASSIESEQFFGPGTRLTVL.